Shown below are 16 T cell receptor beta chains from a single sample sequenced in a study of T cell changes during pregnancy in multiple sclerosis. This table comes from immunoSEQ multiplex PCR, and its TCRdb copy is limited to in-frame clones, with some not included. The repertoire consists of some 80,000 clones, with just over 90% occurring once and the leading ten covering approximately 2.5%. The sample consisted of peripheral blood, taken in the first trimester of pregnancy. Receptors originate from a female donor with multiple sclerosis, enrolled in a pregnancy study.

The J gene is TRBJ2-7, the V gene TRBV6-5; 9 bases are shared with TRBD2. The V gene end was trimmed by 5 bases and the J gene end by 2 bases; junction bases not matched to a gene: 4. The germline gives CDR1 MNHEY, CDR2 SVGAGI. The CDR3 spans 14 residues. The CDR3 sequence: CASSPSGGPYEQYF. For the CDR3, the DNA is TGTGCCAGCAGTCCGAGCGGGGGGCCCTACGAGCAGTACTTC.

The CDR3 DNA reads as TGTGCCAGCTCACCCCGAAACCCTCAGGACTATGGCTACACCTTC. Translating it yields CASSPRNPQDYGYTF. The rearrangement joins TRBV18 to TRBJ1-2; no clear D gene. Trimming stripped 3 bases from V and 3 bases from J, with 14 bases between. The CDR3 runs 15 residues. Germline assignment: CDR1 KGHSH and CDR2 LQKENI. The whole variable domain, remainder taken from reference TRBV18 and TRBJ1-2, is NAGVMQNPRHLVRRRGQEARLRCSPMKGHSHVYWYRQLPEEGLKFMVYLQKENIIDESGMPKERFSAEFPKEGPSILRIQQVVRGDSAAYFCASSPRNPQDYGYTFGSGTRLTVV.

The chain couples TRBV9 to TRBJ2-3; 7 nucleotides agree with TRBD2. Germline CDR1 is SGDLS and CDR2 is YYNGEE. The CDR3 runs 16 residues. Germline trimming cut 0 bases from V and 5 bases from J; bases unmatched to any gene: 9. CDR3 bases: TGTGCCAGCAGCGTAGCTTTAGCGGGTGGGGAAGATACGCAGTATTTT. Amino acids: CASSVALAGGEDTQYF.

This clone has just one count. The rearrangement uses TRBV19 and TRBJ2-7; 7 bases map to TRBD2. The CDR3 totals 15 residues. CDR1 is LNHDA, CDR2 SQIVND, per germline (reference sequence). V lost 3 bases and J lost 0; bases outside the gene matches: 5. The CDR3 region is CASSMGGGSSYEQYF. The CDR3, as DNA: TGTGCCAGTAGTATGGGGGGGGGAAGCTCCTACGAGCAGTACTTC.

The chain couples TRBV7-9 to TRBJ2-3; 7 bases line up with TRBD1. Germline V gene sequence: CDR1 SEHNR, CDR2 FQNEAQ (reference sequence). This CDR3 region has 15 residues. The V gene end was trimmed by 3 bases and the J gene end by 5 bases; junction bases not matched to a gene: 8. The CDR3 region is CASSFRDRALDTQYF. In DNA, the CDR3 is TGTGCCAGCAGCTTTCGCGACAGGGCGCTAGATACGCAGTATTTT.

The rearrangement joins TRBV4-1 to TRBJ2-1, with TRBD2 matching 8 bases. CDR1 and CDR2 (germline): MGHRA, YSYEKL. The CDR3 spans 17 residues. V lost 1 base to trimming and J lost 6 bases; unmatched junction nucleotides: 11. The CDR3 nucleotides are TGCGCCAGCAGCCAAGGGTCTGTCGTAGCGGGAATCAATGAGCAGTTCTTC. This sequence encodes CASSQGSVVAGINEQFF.

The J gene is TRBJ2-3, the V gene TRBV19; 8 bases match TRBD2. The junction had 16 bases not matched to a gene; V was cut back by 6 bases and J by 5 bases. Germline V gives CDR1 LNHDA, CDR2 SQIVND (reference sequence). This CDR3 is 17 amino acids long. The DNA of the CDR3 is TGTGCCAGTAGGGCTATAATAGCGGGAATAACGGAAGATACGCAGTATTTT. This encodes CASRAIIAGITEDTQYF.

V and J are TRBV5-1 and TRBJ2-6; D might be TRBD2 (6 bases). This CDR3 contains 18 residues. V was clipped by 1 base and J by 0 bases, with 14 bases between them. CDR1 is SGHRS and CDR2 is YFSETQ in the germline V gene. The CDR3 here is CASSLRRGPFSGANVLTF. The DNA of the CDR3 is TGCGCCAGCAGCTTGAGGCGGGGACCCTTCTCTGGGGCCAACGTCCTGACTTTC.

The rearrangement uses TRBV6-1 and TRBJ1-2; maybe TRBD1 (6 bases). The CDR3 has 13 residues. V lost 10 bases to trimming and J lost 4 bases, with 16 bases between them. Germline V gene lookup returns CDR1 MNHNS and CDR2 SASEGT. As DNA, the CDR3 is TGTGCCATAATCCAGGGGCAGTTCTATGGCTACACCTTC. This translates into CAIIQGQFYGYTF.

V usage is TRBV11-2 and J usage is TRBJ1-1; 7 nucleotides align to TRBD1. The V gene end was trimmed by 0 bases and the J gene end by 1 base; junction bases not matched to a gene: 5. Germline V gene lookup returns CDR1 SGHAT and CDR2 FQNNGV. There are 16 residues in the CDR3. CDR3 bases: TGTGCCAGCAGCTTAGATCTTAGGACAGGGAACACTGAAGCTTTCTTT. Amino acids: CASSLDLRTGNTEAFF.

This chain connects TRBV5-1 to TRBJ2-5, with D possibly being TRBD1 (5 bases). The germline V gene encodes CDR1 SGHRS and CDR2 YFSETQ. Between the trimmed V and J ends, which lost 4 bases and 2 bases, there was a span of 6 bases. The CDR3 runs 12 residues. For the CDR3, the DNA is TGCGCCAGCAGCCAGGGTCAAGAGACCCAGTACTTC. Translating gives CASSQGQETQYF.

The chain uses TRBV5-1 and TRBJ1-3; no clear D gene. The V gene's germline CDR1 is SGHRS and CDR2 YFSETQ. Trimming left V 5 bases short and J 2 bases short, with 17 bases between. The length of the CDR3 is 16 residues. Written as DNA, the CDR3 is TGCGCCAGCAGTGGCCTGGAGGGATTCGCTGGAAACACCATATATTTT. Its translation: CASSGLEGFAGNTIYF.

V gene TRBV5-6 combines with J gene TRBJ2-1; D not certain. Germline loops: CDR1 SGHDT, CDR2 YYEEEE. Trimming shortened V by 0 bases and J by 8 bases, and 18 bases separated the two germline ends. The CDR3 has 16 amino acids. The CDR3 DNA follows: TGTGCCAGCAGCTTGGACATCTTATCGCCTGGTCATGAGCAGTTCTTC. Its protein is CASSLDILSPGHEQFF.

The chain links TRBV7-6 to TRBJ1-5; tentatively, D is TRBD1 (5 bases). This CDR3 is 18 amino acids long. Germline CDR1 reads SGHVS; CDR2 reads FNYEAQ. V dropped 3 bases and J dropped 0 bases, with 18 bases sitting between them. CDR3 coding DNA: TGTGCCAGCAGCTTGGAGCCCACAGGCATGATTAGCAATCAGCCCCAGCATTTT. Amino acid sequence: CASSLEPTGMISNQPQHF.

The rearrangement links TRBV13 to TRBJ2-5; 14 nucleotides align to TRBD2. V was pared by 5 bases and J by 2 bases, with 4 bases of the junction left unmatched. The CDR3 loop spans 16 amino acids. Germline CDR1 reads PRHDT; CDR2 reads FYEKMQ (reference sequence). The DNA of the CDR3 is TGTGCCAGCAGCCCGACTAGCGGGGGGGCACAAGAGACCCAGTACTTC. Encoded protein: CASSPTSGGAQETQYF.

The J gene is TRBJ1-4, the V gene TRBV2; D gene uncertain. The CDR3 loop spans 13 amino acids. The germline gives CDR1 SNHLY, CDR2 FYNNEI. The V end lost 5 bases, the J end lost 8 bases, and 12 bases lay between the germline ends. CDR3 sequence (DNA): TGTGCCAGCAGTATTGGTGCGAGGGAAAAACTGTTTTTT. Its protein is CASSIGAREKLFF.